This TCR beta chain is drawn from a study of cytomegalovirus exposure and HLA in healthy donors. This clone was found a few times. The germline V gene has CDR1 SGDLS and CDR2 YYNGEE. The CDR3 extends over 15 amino acids. Losses at the gene ends were 4 bases for V and 8 bases for J; bases not matched to a gene: 9. PCR involved 60 Vbeta and 13 Jbeta primers. The assay was immunoSEQ multiplex PCR, and TCRdb's table has in-frame clones only and misses some. The sample consists of around 180,000 clones, less than 85% of them appearing once. The chain couples TRBV9 to TRBJ2-1, with 10 bases fitting TRBD2. The sample taken for sequencing was PBMCs. The receptor was derived from a man aged 40-55 years in good health and CMV-seronegative. CDR3 sequence (DNA): TGTGCCAGCAGCTTATCTAGCGGGAGAACGGATGAGCAGTTCTTC. This sequence encodes CASSLSSGRTDEQFF.